Described below is a single T cell receptor beta chain sequence and its context. The protocol was immunoSEQ multiplex PCR, while the TCRdb copy is restricted to in-frame clones and leaves out a portion. Of approximately 240,000 clones listed, about 80% are singletons. V gave up 1 base and J gave up 4 bases, with 14 bases separating them. The CDR3 totals 16 residues. In germline, CDR1 is SEHNR, CDR2 FQNEAQ (reference sequence). The data were taken from a study of blood T cell repertoires in COVID-19. The specimen was PBMCs or T cells enriched from blood (not recorded which). The chain combines TRBV7-9 with TRBJ2-1; D might be TRBD2 (6 bases). The source is a woman aged 40-49 years with acute COVID-19. For the CDR3, the DNA is TGTGCCAGCAGCTTAGGTCCAATAGGGAGGTACAATGAGCAGTTCTTC. Protein sequence: CASSLGPIGRYNEQFF.